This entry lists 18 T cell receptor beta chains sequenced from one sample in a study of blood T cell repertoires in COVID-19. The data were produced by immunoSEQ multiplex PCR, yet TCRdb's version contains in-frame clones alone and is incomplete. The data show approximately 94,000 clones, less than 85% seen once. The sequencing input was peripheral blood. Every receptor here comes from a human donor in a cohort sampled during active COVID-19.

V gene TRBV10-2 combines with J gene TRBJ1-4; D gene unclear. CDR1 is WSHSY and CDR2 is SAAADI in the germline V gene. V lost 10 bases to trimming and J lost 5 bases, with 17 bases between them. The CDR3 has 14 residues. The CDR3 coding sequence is TGCGCCACCGCCCTCGGGTTCCGAAATGAAAAACTGTTTTTT. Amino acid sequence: CATALGFRNEKLFF.

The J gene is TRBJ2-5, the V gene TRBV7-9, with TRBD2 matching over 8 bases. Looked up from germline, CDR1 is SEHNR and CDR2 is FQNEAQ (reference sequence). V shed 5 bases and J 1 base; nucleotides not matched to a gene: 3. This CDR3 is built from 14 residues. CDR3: CASSMGLVQETQYF. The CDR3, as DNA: TGTGCCAGCAGCATGGGACTAGTCCAAGAGACCCAGTACTTC.

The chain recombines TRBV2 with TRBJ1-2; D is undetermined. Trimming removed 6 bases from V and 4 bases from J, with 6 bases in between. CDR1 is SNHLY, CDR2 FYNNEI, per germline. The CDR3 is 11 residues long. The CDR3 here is CASRDFYGYTF. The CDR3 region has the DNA TGTGCCAGCAGGGACTTCTATGGCTACACCTTC. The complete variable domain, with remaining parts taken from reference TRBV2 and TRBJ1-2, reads EPEVTQTPSHQVTQMGQEVILRCVPISNHLYFYWYRQILGQKVEFLVSFYNNEISEKSEIFDDQFSVERPDGSNFTLKIRSTKLEDSAMYFCASRDFYGYTFGSGTRLTVV.

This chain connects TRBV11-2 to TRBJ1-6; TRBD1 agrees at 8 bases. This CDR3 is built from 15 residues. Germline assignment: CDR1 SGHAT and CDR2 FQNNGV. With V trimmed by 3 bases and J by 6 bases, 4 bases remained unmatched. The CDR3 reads CASSLGRGRNSPLHF. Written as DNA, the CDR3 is TGTGCCAGCAGCTTGGGCAGGGGGCGTAATTCACCCCTCCACTTT. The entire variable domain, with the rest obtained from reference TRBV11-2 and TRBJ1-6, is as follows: EAGVAQSPRYKIIEKRQSVAFWCNPISGHATLYWYQQILGQGPKLLIQFQNNGVVDDSQLPKDRFSAERLKGVDSTLKIQPAKLEDSAVYLCASSLGRGRNSPLHFGNGTRLTVT.

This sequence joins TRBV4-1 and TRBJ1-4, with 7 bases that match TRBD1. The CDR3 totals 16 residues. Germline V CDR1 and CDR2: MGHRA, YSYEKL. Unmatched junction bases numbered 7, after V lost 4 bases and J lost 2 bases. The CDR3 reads CASSRQGGTTNEKLFF. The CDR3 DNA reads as TGCGCCAGCAGCCGACAGGGCGGGACTACTAATGAAAAACTGTTTTTT.

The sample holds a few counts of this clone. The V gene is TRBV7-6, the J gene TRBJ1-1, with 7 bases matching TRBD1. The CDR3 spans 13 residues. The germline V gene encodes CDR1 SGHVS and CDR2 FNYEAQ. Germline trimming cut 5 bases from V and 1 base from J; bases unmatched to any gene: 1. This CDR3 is CASSRQGNTEAFF. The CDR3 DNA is TGTGCCAGCAGCCGACAGGGGAACACTGAAGCTTTCTTT.

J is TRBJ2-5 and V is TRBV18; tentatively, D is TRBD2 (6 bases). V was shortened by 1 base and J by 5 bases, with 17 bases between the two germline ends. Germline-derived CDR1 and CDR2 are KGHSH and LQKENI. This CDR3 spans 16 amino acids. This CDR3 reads CASSPRPGDRRETQYF. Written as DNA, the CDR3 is TGTGCCAGCTCACCACGCCCGGGGGACCGCAGGGAGACCCAGTACTTC.

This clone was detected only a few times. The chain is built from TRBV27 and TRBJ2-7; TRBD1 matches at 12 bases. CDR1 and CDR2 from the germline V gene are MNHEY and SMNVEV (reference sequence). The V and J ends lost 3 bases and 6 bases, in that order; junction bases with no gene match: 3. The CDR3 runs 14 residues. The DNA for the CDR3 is TGTGCCAGCAGTTTTCCGGGACAGGGGGCCGAGCAGTACTTC. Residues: CASSFPGQGAEQYF.

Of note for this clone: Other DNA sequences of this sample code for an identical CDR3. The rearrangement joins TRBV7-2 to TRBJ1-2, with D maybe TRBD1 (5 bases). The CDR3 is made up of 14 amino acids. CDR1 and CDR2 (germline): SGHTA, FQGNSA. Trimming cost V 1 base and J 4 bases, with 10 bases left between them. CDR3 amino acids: CASSLGQGGYGYTF. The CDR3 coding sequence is TGTGCCAGCAGCTTAGGGCAGGGTGGCTATGGCTACACCTTC.

The CDR3 coding sequence is TGTGCCAGCACTCAGGGGACGGTGAAAAAACTGTTTTTT. It codes for CASTQGTVKKLFF. The chain recombines TRBV6-6 with TRBJ1-4; D is perhaps TRBD1 (6 bases). The CDR3 loop spans 13 amino acids. The germline V and J ends were trimmed by 7 bases and 9 bases, with 15 bases remaining between them. Germline CDR1 reads MNHNY; CDR2 reads SVGAGI (reference sequence).

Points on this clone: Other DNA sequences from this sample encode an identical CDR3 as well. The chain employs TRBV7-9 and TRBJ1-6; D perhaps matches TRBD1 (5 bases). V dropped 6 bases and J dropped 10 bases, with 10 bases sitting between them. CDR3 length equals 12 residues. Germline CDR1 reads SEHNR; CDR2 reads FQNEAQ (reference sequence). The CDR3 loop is CASSSGNSPLHF. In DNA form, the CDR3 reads TGTGCCAGCAGTTCAGGGAACTCACCCCTCCACTTT.

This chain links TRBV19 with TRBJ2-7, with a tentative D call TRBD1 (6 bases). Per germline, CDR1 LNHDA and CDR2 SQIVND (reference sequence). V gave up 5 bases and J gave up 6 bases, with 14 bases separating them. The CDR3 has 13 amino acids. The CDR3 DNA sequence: TGTGCCAGTAGTGCCGGGACAAGGGGCGAGCAGTACTTC. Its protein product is CASSAGTRGEQYF.

The DNA for the CDR3 is TGTGCCAGCAGCTTAACAGGGAGCGCAGATACGCAGTATTTT. This encodes CASSLTGSADTQYF. This chain connects TRBV7-3 to TRBJ2-3; D may be TRBD2 (5 bases). V lost 0 bases to trimming and J lost 4 bases, with 8 bases between them. Germline CDR1 is SGHTA and CDR2 is FQGTGA. The CDR3 is 14 residues long.

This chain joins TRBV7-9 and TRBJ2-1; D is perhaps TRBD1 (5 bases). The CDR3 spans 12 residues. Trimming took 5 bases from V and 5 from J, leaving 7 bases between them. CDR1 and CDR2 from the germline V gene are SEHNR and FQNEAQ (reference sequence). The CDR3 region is CASSQTDNEQFF. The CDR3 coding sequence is TGTGCCAGCAGCCAGACAGACAATGAGCAGTTCTTC.

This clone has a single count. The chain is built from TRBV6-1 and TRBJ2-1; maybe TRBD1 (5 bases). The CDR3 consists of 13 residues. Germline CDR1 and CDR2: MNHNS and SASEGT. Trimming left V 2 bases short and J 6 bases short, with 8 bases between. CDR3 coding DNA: TGTGCCAGCAGTGAAACAGGTTCCAATGAGCAGTTCTTC. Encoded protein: CASSETGSNEQFF.

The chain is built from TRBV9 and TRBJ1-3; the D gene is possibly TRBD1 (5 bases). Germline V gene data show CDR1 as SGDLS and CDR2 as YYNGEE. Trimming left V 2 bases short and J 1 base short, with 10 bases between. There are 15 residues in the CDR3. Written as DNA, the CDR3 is TGTGCCAGCAGCGTGGGCGGGGGATCTGGAAACACCATATATTTT. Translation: CASSVGGGSGNTIYF.

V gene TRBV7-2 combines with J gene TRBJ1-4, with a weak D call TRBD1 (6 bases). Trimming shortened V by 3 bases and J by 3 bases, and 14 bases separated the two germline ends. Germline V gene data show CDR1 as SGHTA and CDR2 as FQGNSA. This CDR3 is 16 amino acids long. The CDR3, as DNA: TGTGCCAGCAGCTTGGTCGGTGACAGGCCTAATGAAAAACTGTTTTTT. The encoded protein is CASSLVGDRPNEKLFF.

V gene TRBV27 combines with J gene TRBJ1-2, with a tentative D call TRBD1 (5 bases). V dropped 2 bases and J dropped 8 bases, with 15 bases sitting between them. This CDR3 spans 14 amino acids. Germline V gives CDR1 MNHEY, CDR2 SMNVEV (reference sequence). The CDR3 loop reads CASSLGGATKGYTF. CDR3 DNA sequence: TGTGCCAGCAGTTTAGGCGGGGCAACGAAGGGCTACACCTTC.